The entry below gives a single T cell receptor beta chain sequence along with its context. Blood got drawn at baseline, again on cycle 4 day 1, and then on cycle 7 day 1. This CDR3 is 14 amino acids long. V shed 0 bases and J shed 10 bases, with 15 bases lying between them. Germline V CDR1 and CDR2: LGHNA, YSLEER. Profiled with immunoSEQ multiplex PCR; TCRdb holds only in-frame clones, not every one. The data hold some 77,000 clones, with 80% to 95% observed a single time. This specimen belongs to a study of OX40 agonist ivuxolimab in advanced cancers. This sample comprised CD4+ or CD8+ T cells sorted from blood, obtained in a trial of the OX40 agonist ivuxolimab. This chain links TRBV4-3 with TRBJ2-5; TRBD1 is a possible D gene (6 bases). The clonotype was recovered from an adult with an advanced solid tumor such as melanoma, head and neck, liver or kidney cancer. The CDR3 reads CASSQDRTDPSQYF. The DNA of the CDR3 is TGCGCCAGCAGCCAAGATAGGACAGACCCGAGCCAGTACTTC.